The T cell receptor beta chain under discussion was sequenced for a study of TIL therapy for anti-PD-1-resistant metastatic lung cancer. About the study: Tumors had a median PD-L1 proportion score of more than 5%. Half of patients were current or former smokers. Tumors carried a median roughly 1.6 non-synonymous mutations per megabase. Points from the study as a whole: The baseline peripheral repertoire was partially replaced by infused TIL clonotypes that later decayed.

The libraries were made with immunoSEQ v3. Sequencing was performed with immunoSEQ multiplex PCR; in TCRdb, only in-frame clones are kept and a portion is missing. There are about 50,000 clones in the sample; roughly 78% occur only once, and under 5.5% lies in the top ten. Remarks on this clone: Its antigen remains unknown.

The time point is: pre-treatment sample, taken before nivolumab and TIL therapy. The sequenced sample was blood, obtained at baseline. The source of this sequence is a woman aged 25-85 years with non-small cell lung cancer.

CDR3 amino acids: CASSQTEPYGYTF. In nucleotides, the CDR3 is TGTGCCAGCAGTCAGACAGAGCCCTATGGCTACACCTTC. V gene TRBV6-5 combines with J gene TRBJ1-2, with D perhaps TRBD1 (5 bases). The CDR3 is 13 residues long. Germline V gene lookup returns CDR1 MNHEY and CDR2 SVGAGI. Trimming removed 5 bases from V and 4 bases from J, with 11 bases in between.